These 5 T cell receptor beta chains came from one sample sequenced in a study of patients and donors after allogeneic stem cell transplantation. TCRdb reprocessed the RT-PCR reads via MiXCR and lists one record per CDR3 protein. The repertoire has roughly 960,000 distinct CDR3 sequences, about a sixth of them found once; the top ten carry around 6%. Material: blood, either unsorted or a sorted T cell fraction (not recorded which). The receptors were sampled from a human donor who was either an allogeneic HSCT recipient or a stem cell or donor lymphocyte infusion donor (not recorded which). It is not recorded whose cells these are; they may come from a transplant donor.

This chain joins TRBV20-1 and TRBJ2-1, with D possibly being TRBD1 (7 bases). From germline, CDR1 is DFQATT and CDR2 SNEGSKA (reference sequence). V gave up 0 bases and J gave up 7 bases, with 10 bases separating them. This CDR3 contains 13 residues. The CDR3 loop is CSARDPGGNEQFF. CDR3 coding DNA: TGCAGTGCTAGAGATCCAGGGGGGAATGAGCAGTTCTTC.

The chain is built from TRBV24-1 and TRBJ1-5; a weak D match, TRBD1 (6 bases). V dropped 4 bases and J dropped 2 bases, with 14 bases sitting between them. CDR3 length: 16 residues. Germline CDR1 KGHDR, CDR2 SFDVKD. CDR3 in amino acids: CATSEPGELGNQPQHF. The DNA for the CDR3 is TGTGCCACCAGTGAACCAGGGGAGTTGGGCAATCAGCCCCAGCATTTT.

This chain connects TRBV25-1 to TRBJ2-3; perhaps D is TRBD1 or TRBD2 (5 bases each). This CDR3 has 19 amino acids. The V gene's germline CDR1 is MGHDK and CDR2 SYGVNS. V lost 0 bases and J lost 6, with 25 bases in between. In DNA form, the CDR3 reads TGTGCCAGCAGTGAATATTCTTCCCGGGACCACATAAGTGGGGATACGCAGTATTTT. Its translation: CASSEYSSRDHISGDTQYF.

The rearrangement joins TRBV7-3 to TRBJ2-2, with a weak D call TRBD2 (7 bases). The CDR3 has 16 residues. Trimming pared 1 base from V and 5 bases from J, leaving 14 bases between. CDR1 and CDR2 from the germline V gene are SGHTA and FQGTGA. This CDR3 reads CASSLSGGARTGELFF. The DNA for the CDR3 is TGTGCCAGCAGCTTAAGTGGGGGGGCGCGGACCGGGGAGCTGTTTTTT.

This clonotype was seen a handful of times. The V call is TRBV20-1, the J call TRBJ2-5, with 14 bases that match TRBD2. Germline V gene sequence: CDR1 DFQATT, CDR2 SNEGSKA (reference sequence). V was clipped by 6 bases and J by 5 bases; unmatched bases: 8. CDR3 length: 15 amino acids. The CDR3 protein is CSARLAGGPGETQYF. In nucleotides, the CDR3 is TGCAGTGCCAGACTAGCGGGGGGGCCAGGGGAGACCCAGTACTTC.